This entry lists 18 T cell receptor beta chains sequenced from one sample in a study of blood T cells in healthy people across ages. A sample-barcoded 5' primer and a J-beta primer mix were used in a second PCR of about 6 to 11 cycles. TCRdb itself ran the 5' RACE reads through MiXCR, one entry per CDR3 protein. The table has roughly 680,000 distinct CDR3 sequences, approximately 50% seen once. What was sequenced was blood. These receptors were obtained from a woman aged 55-75 years in good health.

The rearrangement joins TRBV20-1 to TRBJ1-5; a weak D match, TRBD1 (5 bases). The V gene lost 3 bases and the J gene lost 7 bases, with 16 bases spanning the gap. This CDR3 is 14 amino acids long. The germline gives CDR1 DFQATT, CDR2 SNEGSKA (reference sequence). DNA for the CDR3: TGCAGTGCTAGCTCGGGAAGGGGCACGCAGCCCCAGCATTTT. Protein: CSASSGRGTQPQHF.

This clonotype has just a few counts. The genes are TRBV20-1 and TRBJ1-2, with TRBD1 matching 9 bases. The CDR3 is made up of 13 amino acids. Germline CDR1 reads DFQATT; CDR2 reads SNEGSKA (reference sequence). The trim removed 4 bases at V and 8 bases at J, leaving 8 bases unmatched. The CDR3 DNA is TGCAGTGCTATTACTAGACAGGGGGTAGGCTACACCTTC. Its translation is CSAITRQGVGYTF.

The chain is built from TRBV20-1 and TRBJ1-1; 8 bases align to TRBD1. After removal of 0 bases from V and 0 bases from J, the junction contained 9 bases not matched to a gene. The CDR3 is made up of 17 amino acids. Germline V gene lookup returns CDR1 DFQATT and CDR2 SNEGSKA (reference sequence). The chain's CDR3 is CSARDPTRTGLNTEAFF. As DNA, the CDR3 is TGCAGTGCTAGAGATCCCACTCGGACAGGGCTGAACACTGAAGCTTTCTTT.

About this clonotype itself: One junction end disagrees with the germline gene, perhaps due to a read error. The chain has TRBV6-2 or TRBV6-3 and TRBJ2-4, with D perhaps given as TRBD1 or TRBD2 (6 bases each). CDR1 and CDR2 from the germline V gene are MNHEY and SVGEGT. The CDR3 has 17 amino acids. This CDR3 is CASSYSGGPGAKSIQYF. The CDR3 DNA sequence: TGTGCCAGCAGTTACTCCGGTGGCCCGGGGGCCAAAAGCATTCAGTACTTC.

This rearrangement joins TRBV7-9 to TRBJ1-2; 9 nucleotides agree with TRBD1. V shed 3 bases and J 7 bases; nucleotides not matched to a gene: 6. Germline assignment: CDR1 SEHNR and CDR2 FQNEAQ (reference sequence). The CDR3 has 14 amino acids. CDR3 DNA: TGTGCCAGCAGCTTGTTCACAGGGGGCTCTGGCTACACCTTC. Translation gives CASSLFTGGSGYTF.

Comments on this clonotype: An end of the junction differs from the germline gene, which may be a read error. The chain joins TRBV20-1 to TRBJ1-5, with 9 positions matching TRBD1. The CDR3 is 13 amino acids. CDR1 DFQATT and CDR2 SNEGSKA come from the germline V gene (reference sequence). In nucleotides, the CDR3 is TGTAGTGCTAGTTGGACAGGGGATCAGCCCCAGCATTTT. This sequence encodes CSASWTGDQPQHF.

The sample holds a few counts of this clonotype. V gene TRBV7-2 combines with J gene TRBJ2-7; TRBD1 matches at 8 bases. The V and J ends lost 2 bases and 5 bases, in that order; junction bases with no gene match: 11. From germline, CDR1 is SGHTA and CDR2 FQGNSA. The CDR3 length is 16 residues. CDR3 protein: CASSLTVDRVVDEQYF. The CDR3 region has the DNA TGTGCCAGCAGCTTAACGGTGGACAGGGTGGTCGACGAGCAGTACTTC.

This chain uses TRBV20-1 with TRBJ1-4; no firm D call. This CDR3 contains 14 residues. Deletions cut 5 bases from V and 0 bases from J, with 10 bases between. CDR1 is DFQATT, CDR2 SNEGSKA, per germline (reference sequence). The CDR3 here is CSARPGTTNEKLFF. In DNA, the CDR3 is TGCAGTGCTCGCCCCGGGACAACTAATGAAAAACTGTTTTTT.

This clonotype turned up a few times. Since a much larger clone is just one base distant, this may be a read error. The V gene is TRBV7-3, the J gene TRBJ2-1; TRBD1 matches at 7 bases. The CDR3 spans 15 residues. CDR1 is SGHTA and CDR2 is FQGTGA in the germline V gene. V lost 5 bases, J lost 4 bases, and 8 bases stayed unmatched. The CDR3 nucleotides read TGTGCCAGCAGCATAGGGGGCTCCACATACAATGAGCAGTTCTTC. Its protein product is CASSIGGSTYNEQFF.

On this clonotype itself: A single base separates this from a much larger clone, so it may be a read error. The J gene is TRBJ2-1, the V gene TRBV6-6, with a tentative D call TRBD1 (6 bases). The V end lost 6 bases, the J end lost 13 bases, and 28 bases lay between the germline ends. CDR3 length equals 16 residues. Germline lookup yields CDR1 MNHNY and CDR2 SVGAGI (reference sequence). The chain's CDR3 is CASSRQSRGNLETQFF. CDR3 DNA: TGTGCCAGCAGCCGACAGAGCAGGGGAAATCTAGAGACCCAGTTCTTC.

The sample holds a few counts of this clonotype. The rearrangement links TRBV29-1 to TRBJ1-2; no firm D call. Germline V gives CDR1 SQVTM, CDR2 ANQGSEA. Trimming cost V 1 base and J 3 bases, with 9 bases left between them. The CDR3 sequence is 13 residues long. The CDR3 DNA is TGCAGCGTTGAAGGATGGGCGGACTATGGCTACACCTTC. This sequence encodes CSVEGWADYGYTF.

V is TRBV7-9 and J is TRBJ2-7, with D unclear. This CDR3 is 15 amino acids long. The V end lost 3 bases, the J end lost 3 bases, and 15 bases lay between the germline ends. From germline, CDR1 is SEHNR and CDR2 FQNEAQ (reference sequence). CDR3 residues: CASSFSDLRFYEQYF. The CDR3 nucleotides read TGTGCCAGCAGCTTCTCGGACCTGAGATTCTACGAGCAGTACTTC.

This chain links TRBV7-9 with TRBJ2-7; no clear D gene. Trimming removed 5 bases at V and 0 bases at J, with 17 bases between. Germline V lookup: CDR1 SEHNR, CDR2 FQNEAQ (reference sequence). CDR3 length: 16 amino acids. The CDR3 DNA reads TGTGCCAGCAGCAGAGGACCAGAGTACATCTCCTACGAGCAGTACTTC. This sequence encodes CASSRGPEYISYEQYF.

The chain has TRBV5-1 and TRBJ2-1; unclear D gene. Germline CDR1 reads SGHRS; CDR2 reads YFSETQ. Trimming left V 4 bases short and J 6 bases short, with 14 bases between. The CDR3 is 14 residues long. CDR3 sequence reads: CASSVERGPNEQFF. CDR3 sequence (DNA): TGCGCCAGCAGCGTTGAGAGAGGACCCAATGAGCAGTTCTTC.

CDR3: CASSSSGRAVTADTQYF. DNA of the CDR3: TGTGCCAGCAGCTCCAGCGGGAGGGCGGTGACGGCAGATACGCAGTATTTT. This chain links TRBV7-9 with TRBJ2-3, with 10 positions matching TRBD2. With 4 bases clipped from V and 4 bases from J, the junction kept 11 bases outside the gene matches. CDR3 length: 17 residues. The germline V gene has CDR1 SEHNR and CDR2 FQNEAQ (reference sequence).

A single count supports this clonotype. The junction departs from the called germline gene at one end, perhaps through a read error. The V gene is TRBV6-5, the J gene TRBJ1-1; 10 bases match TRBD1. The CDR3 length is 16 residues. Germline CDR1 and CDR2: MNHEY and SVGAGI. This CDR3 reads CTSRAGQGLGRNEAFF. The CDR3 nucleotides read TGTACCAGCAGAGCGGGACAGGGGCTGGGACGGAATGAAGCTTTCTTT.

The V gene is TRBV12-3 or TRBV12-4, the J gene TRBJ2-2; D gene ambiguous. CDR3 length equals 13 residues. Trimming stripped 6 bases from V and 6 bases from J, with 11 bases between. CDR3 DNA: TGTGCCAGCAGGCCACCCCGGGCCGGGGAGCTGTTTTTT. Protein: CASRPPRAGELFF.

This clonotype was observed a single time. This chain links TRBV7-9 with TRBJ2-5, with 8 positions matching TRBD1. The last part of the DNA fits TRBJ2-7 better; the J call may be wrong. Germline CDR1 is SEHNR and CDR2 is FQNEAQ (reference sequence). The CDR3 sequence is 13 residues long. CDR3 sequence reads: CATQTGGSYEQYF. The CDR3 nucleotides read TGTGCCACCCAAACAGGGGGAAGCTACGAGCAGTACTTC.